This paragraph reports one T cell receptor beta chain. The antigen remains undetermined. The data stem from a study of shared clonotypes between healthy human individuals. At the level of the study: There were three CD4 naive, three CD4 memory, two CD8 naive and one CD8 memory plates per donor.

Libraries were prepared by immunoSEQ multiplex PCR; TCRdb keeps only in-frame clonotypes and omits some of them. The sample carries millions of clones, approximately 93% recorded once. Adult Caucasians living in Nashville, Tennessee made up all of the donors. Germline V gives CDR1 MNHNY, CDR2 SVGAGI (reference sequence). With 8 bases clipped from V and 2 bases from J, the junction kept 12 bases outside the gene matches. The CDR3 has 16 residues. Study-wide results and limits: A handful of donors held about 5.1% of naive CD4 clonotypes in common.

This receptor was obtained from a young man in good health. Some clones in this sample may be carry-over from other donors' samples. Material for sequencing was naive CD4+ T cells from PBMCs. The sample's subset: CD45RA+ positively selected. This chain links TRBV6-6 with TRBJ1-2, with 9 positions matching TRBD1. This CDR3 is CASGVRRTGVNYGYTF. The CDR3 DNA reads TGTGCCAGCGGGGTTCGGCGGACAGGGGTAAACTATGGCTACACCTTC.